The 29 T cell receptor beta chains in this list originate from one sample, sequenced in a study of graft-versus-host responses after intestinal transplantation. These receptors are not linked to any known antigen. Libraries were prepared by immunoSEQ multiplex PCR; TCRdb keeps only in-frame clonotypes and omits some of them. The data show around 99,000 clones, under 95% seen once. This specimen consisted of unstimulated CD8+ T cells sorted from spleen or lymph node cells, obtained before intestinal transplant. Receptors were obtained from a human donor who received an intestinal transplant.

The chain combines TRBV5-3 with TRBJ1-2, with D perhaps TRBD1 (6 bases). TRBV5-3 is an open reading frame whose function is uncertain. Trimming pared 0 bases from V and 8 bases from J, leaving 11 bases between. The CDR3 is made up of 13 amino acids. DNA of the CDR3: TGTGCCAGAAGCTTGGGGGGGCCTGGAGGCTACACCTTC. It yields the protein CARSLGGPGGYTF.

The chain joins TRBV29-1 to TRBJ1-4; 11 bases align to TRBD1. This CDR3 is 13 amino acids long. The germline gives CDR1 SQVTM, CDR2 ANQGSEA. With V trimmed by 6 bases and J by 8 bases, 5 bases remained unmatched. CDR3 sequence reads: CSVLGQGGEKLFF. CDR3 DNA sequence: TGCAGCGTCCTGGGACAGGGGGGCGAAAAACTGTTTTTT. Supplemented by reference TRBV29-1 and TRBJ1-4, the full variable domain reads SAVISQKPSRDICQRGTSLTIQCQVDSQVTMMFWYRQQPGQSLTLIATANQGSEATYESGFVIDKFPISRPNLTFSTLTVSNMSPEDSSIYLCSVLGQGGEKLFFGSGTQLSVL.

The chain is built from TRBV2 and TRBJ1-5; unclear D gene. The CDR3 runs to 16 residues. CDR1 is SNHLY, CDR2 FYNNEI, per germline. V lost 6 bases, J lost 3 bases, and 18 bases lay in between. The CDR3 is CASRKDGDLVNQPQHF. The CDR3 DNA sequence: TGTGCCAGCAGAAAGGACGGGGATTTGGTCAATCAGCCCCAGCATTTT.

The rearrangement uses TRBV11-2 and TRBJ2-7; 12 positions match TRBD1. J was trimmed by 6 bases and V by 2 bases; bases with no gene match: 8. Germline V gene lookup returns CDR1 SGHAT and CDR2 FQNNGV. The CDR3 loop spans 16 amino acids. The CDR3: CASSLISGDRGREQYF. The DNA of the CDR3 is TGTGCCAGCAGCTTAATTTCCGGGGACAGGGGGCGCGAGCAGTACTTC.

V usage is TRBV6-1 and J usage is TRBJ1-2; no clear D gene. The CDR3 covers 14 residues. Trimming removed 0 bases from V and 4 bases from J, with 9 bases in between. Germline CDR1 is MNHNS and CDR2 is SASEGT. The CDR3 bases are TGTGCCAGCAGTGAAGCTGTACAGTTCTATGGCTACACCTTC. Translated: CASSEAVQFYGYTF.

The chain joins TRBV2 to TRBJ2-7, with a tentative D call TRBD1 (5 bases). CDR1 SNHLY and CDR2 FYNNEI come from the germline V gene. The CDR3 contains 11 residues. V lost 8 bases and J 2 bases, leaving 7 bases between the germline ends. DNA of the CDR3: TGTGCCAGCGGGGCCACCTACGAGCAGTACTTC. This translates into CASGATYEQYF.

As regards this clone: This sample includes further DNA sequences coding for the same CDR3. The chain is built from TRBV4-3 and TRBJ2-7; no firm D call. V was pared by 0 bases and J by 0 bases, with 9 bases between. Germline V gene lookup returns CDR1 LGHNA and CDR2 YSLEER. The CDR3 runs to 15 residues. This CDR3 reads CASSQDRGSSYEQYF. For the CDR3, the DNA is TGCGCCAGCAGCCAAGATCGTGGCAGCTCCTACGAGCAGTACTTC.

The V call is TRBV9, the J call TRBJ2-3; D might be TRBD1 (6 bases). With 0 bases removed from V and 4 bases from J, the gap between germline ends came to 9 bases. The CDR3 length is 14 residues. Germline V gives CDR1 SGDLS, CDR2 YYNGEE. The DNA for the CDR3 is TGTGCCAGCAGCGTAGGAGGGGGTCCAGATACGCAGTATTTT. It encodes CASSVGGGPDTQYF.

The sample holds one count of this clone. The V call is TRBV7-8, the J call TRBJ2-7; 9 nucleotides align to TRBD1. The CDR3 sequence is 14 residues long. With 2 bases clipped from V and 3 bases from J, the junction kept 2 bases outside the gene matches. Germline CDR1 and CDR2: SGHVS and FQNEAQ. In nucleotides, the CDR3 is TGTGCCAGCAGCTTACCGGGACAGGGCTACGAGCAGTACTTC. This translates into CASSLPGQGYEQYF.

The V and J genes are TRBV19 and TRBJ2-7, with a weak D call TRBD2 (5 bases). The CDR3 has 14 residues. V lost 3 bases to trimming and J lost 0 bases, with 9 bases between them. Germline V gives CDR1 LNHDA, CDR2 SQIVND (reference sequence). CDR3 residues: CASSISRGSYEQYF. CDR3 DNA sequence: TGTGCCAGTAGTATTTCCCGGGGCTCCTACGAGCAGTACTTC.

V gene TRBV7-9 combines with J gene TRBJ2-7, with TRBD2 matching 8 bases. The V gene's germline CDR1 is SEHNR and CDR2 FQNEAQ (reference sequence). The V and J ends lost 2 bases and 5 bases, in that order; junction bases with no gene match: 2. The CDR3 runs to 13 residues. This chain's CDR3 is CASSLYGGDEQYF. CDR3 DNA sequence: TGTGCCAGCAGCTTATACGGGGGGGACGAGCAGTACTTC.

The gene calls are TRBV10-3 and TRBJ1-1; D unclear. The CDR3 is made up of 12 amino acids. Per germline, CDR1 ENHRY and CDR2 SYGVKD. V was shortened by 0 bases and J by 11 bases, with 10 bases between the two germline ends. The CDR3 here is CAISESSGRAFF. Here the CDR3 DNA reads TGTGCCATCAGTGAGTCGTCCGGTCGGGCTTTCTTT.

The chain joins TRBV5-5 to TRBJ2-7; TRBD1 is a possible D gene (6 bases). The V and J ends lost 4 bases and 2 bases respectively, with 10 bases between them. Germline loops: CDR1 SGHKS, CDR2 YYEKEE (reference sequence). This CDR3 region has 13 residues. The CDR3 spells CASSAGVTYEQYF. CDR3 in DNA: TGTGCCAGCAGCGCAGGGGTTACCTACGAGCAGTACTTC.

The chain couples TRBV14 to TRBJ2-1, with 8 bases matching TRBD1. J lost 2 bases, V lost 0 bases, and 3 bases had no gene match. The germline V gene has CDR1 SGHDN and CDR2 FVKESK. This CDR3 is 16 amino acids long. Here the CDR3 DNA reads TGTGCCAGCAGCCAAGAAGGGACAGGCACCTACAATGAGCAGTTCTTC. It encodes CASSQEGTGTYNEQFF.

The V call is TRBV27, the J call TRBJ2-7; TRBD2 is a possible D gene (7 bases). CDR1 is MNHEY and CDR2 is SMNVEV in the germline V gene (reference sequence). V was clipped by 0 bases and J by 2 bases, with 14 bases between them. CDR3 length equals 16 residues. For the CDR3, the DNA is TGTGCCAGCAGTTTATCCGGGGTGGGGGGGCCCTACGAGCAGTACTTC. Protein sequence: CASSLSGVGGPYEQYF.

J is TRBJ1-6 and V is TRBV4-3, with a possible D match to TRBD1 (5 bases). CDR1 and CDR2 from the germline V gene are LGHNA and YSLEER. Deletions cut 0 bases from V and 7 bases from J, with 10 bases between. The CDR3 sequence is 15 residues long. This CDR3 is CASSQERGTNSPLHF. The CDR3 nucleotides read TGCGCCAGCAGCCAAGAGCGGGGCACCAATTCACCCCTCCACTTT.

The chain couples TRBV18 to TRBJ2-5, with D perhaps matching TRBD1 (5 bases). The CDR3 covers 13 residues. The ends were cut back, 4 bases at V and 2 bases at J, with 8 bases in the middle. Germline assignment: CDR1 KGHSH and CDR2 LQKENI. The chain's CDR3 is CASSLGQQETQYF. CDR3 coding DNA: TGTGCCAGCTCACTGGGGCAACAAGAGACCCAGTACTTC.

This chain uses TRBV5-4 with TRBJ2-7; 11 bases match TRBD2. CDR1 SGHNT and CDR2 YYREEE come from the germline V gene (reference sequence). The ends lost 4 bases at V and 0 bases at J; junction bases unmatched: 3. This CDR3 has 15 residues. The CDR3 nucleotides are TGTGCCAGCAGCGCACTAGCGGGGGCCTCCTACGAGCAGTACTTC. Its translation is CASSALAGASYEQYF.

The V and J genes are TRBV7-2 and TRBJ2-2; 14 bases map to TRBD2. The CDR3 sequence is 18 residues long. Germline assignment: CDR1 SGHTA and CDR2 FQGNSA. The J segment lost 0 bases and the V segment lost 5 bases, leaving 5 bases of the junction unmatched. CDR3 DNA sequence: TGTGCCAGCAGCGTAGGACTAGCGGGGGGTCCGAACACCGGGGAGCTGTTTTTT. Translating gives CASSVGLAGGPNTGELFF.

This rearrangement joins TRBV13 to TRBJ2-7; TRBD2 agrees at 7 bases. V was clipped by 0 bases and J by 9 bases; unmatched bases: 5. CDR3 length equals 13 residues. Germline CDR1 and CDR2: PRHDT and FYEKMQ (reference sequence). The CDR3 DNA reads TGTGCCAGCAGCTTAGGCCGCGGGGAGGGGCAGTACTTC. As protein: CASSLGRGEGQYF.

The rearrangement links TRBV29-1 to TRBJ1-1, with D tentatively TRBD1 (6 bases). This CDR3 is built from 11 residues. Germline assignment: CDR1 SQVTM and CDR2 ANQGSEA. Trimming took 3 bases from V and 8 from J, leaving 10 bases between them. This CDR3 is CSVDADREAFF. The CDR3 bases are TGCAGCGTTGATGCAGACAGGGAAGCTTTCTTT. The full variable domain, completed using reference TRBV29-1 and TRBJ1-1, is SAVISQKPSRDICQRGTSLTIQCQVDSQVTMMFWYRQQPGQSLTLIATANQGSEATYESGFVIDKFPISRPNLTFSTLTVSNMSPEDSSIYLCSVDADREAFFGQGTRLTVV.

The chain employs TRBV9 and TRBJ2-3, with 16 bases identical to TRBD2. V shed 3 bases and J 2 bases; nucleotides not matched to a gene: 3. There are 17 residues in the CDR3. Germline assignment: CDR1 SGDLS and CDR2 YYNGEE. Here the CDR3 DNA reads TGTGCCAGCAGCGGGGGACTAGCGGGGGGGGTCACAGATACGCAGTATTTT. Encoded protein: CASSGGLAGGVTDTQYF.

As DNA, the CDR3 is TGTGCCAGCAGCCCCCAGTCCTGGACAGGGTTTGGCGACGAGCAGTACTTC. Translated, it gives CASSPQSWTGFGDEQYF. The chain combines TRBV9 with TRBJ2-7; 8 nucleotides agree with TRBD1. The V and J ends lost 4 bases and 5 bases, in that order; junction bases with no gene match: 17. Per germline, CDR1 SGDLS and CDR2 YYNGEE. This CDR3 region has 17 residues.

The gene calls are TRBV4-3 and TRBJ2-7; 8 bases map to TRBD1. Per the germline V gene, CDR1 is LGHNA and CDR2 is YSLEER. J gave up 1 base and V 0 bases, and 8 bases lay outside the gene matches. CDR3 size: 17 residues. CDR3 region: CASSQDRGQALSYEQYF. The DNA of the CDR3 is TGCGCCAGCAGCCAAGATCGGGGACAGGCCCTTTCCTACGAGCAGTACTTC.

V usage is TRBV5-4 and J usage is TRBJ1-2; D may be TRBD1 (5 bases). V lost 2 bases and J lost 5, with 10 bases in between. CDR3 length equals 13 residues. Germline V gene lookup returns CDR1 SGHNT and CDR2 YYREEE (reference sequence). The CDR3, as DNA: TGTGCCAGCAGCTTATGGGGGGGTTATGGCTACACCTTC. It specifies CASSLWGGYGYTF. The full variable domain, its missing parts supplied by reference TRBV5-4 and TRBJ1-2, is ETGVTQSPTHLIKTRGQQVTLRCSSQSGHNTVSWYQQALGQGPQFIFQYYREEENGRGNFPPRFSGLQFPNYSSELNVNALELDDSALYLCASSLWGGYGYTFGSGTRLTVV.

This clone has just a few counts. The V and J genes are TRBV27 and TRBJ2-2; 11 bases map to TRBD2. V lost 6 bases, J lost 0 bases, and 6 bases stayed unmatched. CDR1 is MNHEY and CDR2 is SMNVEV in the germline V gene (reference sequence). The CDR3 is 17 amino acids. The CDR3 region is CASSITSGGPNTGELFF. The CDR3 region has the DNA TGTGCCAGCAGCATTACTAGCGGGGGACCGAACACCGGGGAGCTGTTTTTT.

The chain uses TRBV15 and TRBJ1-1; 7 bases are a match to TRBD1. Germline lookup yields CDR1 LNHNV and CDR2 YYDKDF (reference sequence). The CDR3 totals 15 residues. V lost 1 base, J lost 1 base, and 3 bases stayed unmatched. The CDR3 here is CATSRVGQANTEAFF. The CDR3 DNA sequence: TGTGCCACCAGCAGAGTCGGACAGGCGAACACTGAAGCTTTCTTT.

This chain joins TRBV7-2 and TRBJ1-2; 9 bases are a match to TRBD1. This CDR3 contains 14 residues. The V and J ends lost 6 bases and 4 bases, in that order; junction bases with no gene match: 6. Germline V lookup: CDR1 SGHTA, CDR2 FQGNSA. Here the CDR3 reads CASSELGQGYGYTF. CDR3 in DNA: TGTGCCAGCAGTGAGTTGGGACAGGGCTATGGCTACACCTTC.

This clone appeared a single time. The chain links TRBV4-3 to TRBJ1-1; D might be TRBD1 (6 bases). The CDR3 extends over 15 amino acids. V gave up 0 bases and J gave up 1 base, with 9 bases separating them. Germline CDR1 and CDR2: LGHNA and YSLEER. CDR3 nucleotides: TGCGCCAGCAGCCAAGAATCGGGACAGAACACTGAAGCTTTCTTT. Amino acid sequence: CASSQESGQNTEAFF.